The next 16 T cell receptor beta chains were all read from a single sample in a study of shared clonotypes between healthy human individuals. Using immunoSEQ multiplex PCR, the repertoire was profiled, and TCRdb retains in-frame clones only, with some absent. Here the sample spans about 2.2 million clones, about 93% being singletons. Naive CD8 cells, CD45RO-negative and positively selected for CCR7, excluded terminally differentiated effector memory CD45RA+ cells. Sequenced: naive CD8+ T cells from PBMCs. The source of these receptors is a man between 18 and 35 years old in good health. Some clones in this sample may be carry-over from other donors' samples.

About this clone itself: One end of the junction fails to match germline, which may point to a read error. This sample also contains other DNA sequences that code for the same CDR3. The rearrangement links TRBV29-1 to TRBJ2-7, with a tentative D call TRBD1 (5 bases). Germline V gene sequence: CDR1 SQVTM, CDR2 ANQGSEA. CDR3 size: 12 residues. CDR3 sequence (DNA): TGCAGCGTGGAAGACAGAACCTACGAGCAGTACTTC. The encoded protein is CSVEDRTYEQYF.

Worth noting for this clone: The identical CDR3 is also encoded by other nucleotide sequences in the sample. DNA of the CDR3: TGTGCCAGCAGCTCACTAGCGGGAGCTTACAATGAGCAGTTCTTC. Translation: CASSSLAGAYNEQFF. The V call is TRBV7-3, the J call TRBJ2-1, with 11 bases aligning to TRBD2. This CDR3 has 15 amino acids. J was trimmed by 4 bases and V by 4 bases; bases with no gene match: 3. Germline V gene sequence: CDR1 SGHTA, CDR2 FQGTGA. Based on the CDR3 plus reference TRBV7-3 and TRBJ2-1, the full variable domain is GAGVSQTPSNKVTEKGKYVELRCDPISGHTALYWYRQSLGQGPEFLIYFQGTGAADDSGLPNDRFFAVRPEGSVSTLKIQRTERGDSAVYLCASSSLAGAYNEQFFGPGTRLTVL.

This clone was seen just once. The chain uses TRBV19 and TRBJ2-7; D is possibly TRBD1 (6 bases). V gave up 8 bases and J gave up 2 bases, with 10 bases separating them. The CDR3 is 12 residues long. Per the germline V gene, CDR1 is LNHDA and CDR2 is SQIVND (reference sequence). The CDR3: CASAQGPYEQYF. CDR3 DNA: TGTGCCAGTGCCCAGGGGCCCTACGAGCAGTACTTC.

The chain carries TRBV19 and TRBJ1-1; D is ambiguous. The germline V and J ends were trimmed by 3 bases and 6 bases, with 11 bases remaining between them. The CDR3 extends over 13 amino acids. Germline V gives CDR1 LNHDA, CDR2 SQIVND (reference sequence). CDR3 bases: TGTGCCAGTAGTATGGGGAATTGGGCTGAAGCTTTCTTT. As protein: CASSMGNWAEAFF. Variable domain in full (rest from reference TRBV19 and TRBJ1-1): DGGITQSPKYLFRKEGQNVTLSCEQNLNHDAMYWYRQDPGQGLRLIYYSQIVNDFQKGDIAEGYSVSREKKESFPLTVTSAQKNPTAFYLCASSMGNWAEAFFGQGTRLTVV.

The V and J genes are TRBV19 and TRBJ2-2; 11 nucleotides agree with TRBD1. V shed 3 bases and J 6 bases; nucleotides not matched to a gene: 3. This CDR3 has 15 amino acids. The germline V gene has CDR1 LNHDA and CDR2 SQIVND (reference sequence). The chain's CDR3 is CASSILGQGAGELFF. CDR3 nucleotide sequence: TGTGCCAGTAGTATCTTGGGACAGGGGGCCGGGGAGCTGTTTTTT.

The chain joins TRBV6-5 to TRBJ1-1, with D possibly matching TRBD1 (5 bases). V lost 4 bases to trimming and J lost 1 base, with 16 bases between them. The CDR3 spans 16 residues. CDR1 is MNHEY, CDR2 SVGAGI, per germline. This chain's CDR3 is CASSSWTVRGNTEAFF. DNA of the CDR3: TGTGCCAGCAGTTCTTGGACTGTGAGGGGGAACACTGAAGCTTTCTTT.

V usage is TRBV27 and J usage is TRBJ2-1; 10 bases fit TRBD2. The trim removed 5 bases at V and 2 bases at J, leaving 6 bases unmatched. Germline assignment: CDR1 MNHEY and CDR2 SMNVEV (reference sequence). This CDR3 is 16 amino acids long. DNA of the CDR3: TGTGCCAGCAGTGCTAGCGGGAGATCCCCCTACAATGAGCAGTTCTTC. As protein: CASSASGRSPYNEQFF.

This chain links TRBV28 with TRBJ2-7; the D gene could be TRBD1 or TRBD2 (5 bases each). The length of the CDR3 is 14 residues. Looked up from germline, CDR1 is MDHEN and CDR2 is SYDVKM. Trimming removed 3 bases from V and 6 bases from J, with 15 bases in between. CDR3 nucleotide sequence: TGTGCCAGCAGTTTTCACCCGAGGGGCGGCGAGCAGTACTTC. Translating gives CASSFHPRGGEQYF.

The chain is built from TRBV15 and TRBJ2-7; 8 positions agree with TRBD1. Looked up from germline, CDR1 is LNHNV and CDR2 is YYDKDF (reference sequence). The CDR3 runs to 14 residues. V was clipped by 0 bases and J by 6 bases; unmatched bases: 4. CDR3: CATSRDRQGSEQYF. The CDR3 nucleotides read TGTGCCACCAGCAGAGACAGACAGGGGTCCGAGCAGTACTTC.

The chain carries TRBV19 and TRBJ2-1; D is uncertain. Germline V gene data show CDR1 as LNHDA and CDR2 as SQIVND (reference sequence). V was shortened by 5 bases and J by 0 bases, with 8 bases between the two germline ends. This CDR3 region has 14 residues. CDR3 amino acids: CASSLTYSYNEQFF. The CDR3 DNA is TGTGCCAGTAGTCTGACGTACTCCTACAATGAGCAGTTCTTC. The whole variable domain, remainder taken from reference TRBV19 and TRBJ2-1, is DGGITQSPKYLFRKEGQNVTLSCEQNLNHDAMYWYRQDPGQGLRLIYYSQIVNDFQKGDIAEGYSVSREKKESFPLTVTSAQKNPTAFYLCASSLTYSYNEQFFGPGTRLTVL.

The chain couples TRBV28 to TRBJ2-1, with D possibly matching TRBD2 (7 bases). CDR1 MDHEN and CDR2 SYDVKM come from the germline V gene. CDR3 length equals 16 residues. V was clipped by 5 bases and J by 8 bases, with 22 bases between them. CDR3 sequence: CASSTLGSGNRDEQFF. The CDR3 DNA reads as TGTGCCAGCAGTACCCTTGGGAGCGGGAACAGGGATGAGCAGTTCTTC.

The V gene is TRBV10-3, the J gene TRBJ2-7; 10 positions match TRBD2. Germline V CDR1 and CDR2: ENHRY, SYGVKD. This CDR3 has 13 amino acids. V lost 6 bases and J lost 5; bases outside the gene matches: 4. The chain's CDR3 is CAISRTSGDEQYF. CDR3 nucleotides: TGTGCCATCAGCCGGACTAGCGGAGACGAGCAGTACTTC.

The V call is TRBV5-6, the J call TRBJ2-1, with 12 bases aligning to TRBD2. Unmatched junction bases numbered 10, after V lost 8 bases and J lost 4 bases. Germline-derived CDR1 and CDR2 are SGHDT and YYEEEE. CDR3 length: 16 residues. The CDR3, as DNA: TGTGCCAGTATTCCGGGGCTAGCGGGAGGGTACAATGAGCAGTTCTTC. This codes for CASIPGLAGGYNEQFF.

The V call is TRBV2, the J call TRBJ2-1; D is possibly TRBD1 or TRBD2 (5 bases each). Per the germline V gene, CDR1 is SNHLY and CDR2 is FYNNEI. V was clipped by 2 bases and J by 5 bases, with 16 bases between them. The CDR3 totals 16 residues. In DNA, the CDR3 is TGTGCCAGCAGTGAATCGGCAGGGAGCGTTCACAATGAGCAGTTCTTC. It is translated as CASSESAGSVHNEQFF. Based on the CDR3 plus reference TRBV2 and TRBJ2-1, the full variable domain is EPEVTQTPSHQVTQMGQEVILRCVPISNHLYFYWYRQILGQKVEFLVSFYNNEISEKSEIFDDQFSVERPDGSNFTLKIRSTKLEDSAMYFCASSESAGSVHNEQFFGPGTRLTVL.

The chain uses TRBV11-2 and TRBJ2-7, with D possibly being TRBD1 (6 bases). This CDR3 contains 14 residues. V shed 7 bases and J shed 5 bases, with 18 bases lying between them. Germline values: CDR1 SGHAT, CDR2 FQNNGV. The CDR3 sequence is CASTTPGQSHEQYF. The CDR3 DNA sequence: TGTGCCAGCACCACGCCCGGACAGTCCCACGAGCAGTACTTC.

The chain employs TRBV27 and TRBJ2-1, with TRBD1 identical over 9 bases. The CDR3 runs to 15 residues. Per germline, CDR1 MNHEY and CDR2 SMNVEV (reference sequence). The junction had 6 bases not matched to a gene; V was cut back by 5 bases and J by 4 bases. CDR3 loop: CASSIHRGLYNEQFF. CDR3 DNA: TGTGCCAGCAGTATCCACAGGGGGCTGTACAATGAGCAGTTCTTC.